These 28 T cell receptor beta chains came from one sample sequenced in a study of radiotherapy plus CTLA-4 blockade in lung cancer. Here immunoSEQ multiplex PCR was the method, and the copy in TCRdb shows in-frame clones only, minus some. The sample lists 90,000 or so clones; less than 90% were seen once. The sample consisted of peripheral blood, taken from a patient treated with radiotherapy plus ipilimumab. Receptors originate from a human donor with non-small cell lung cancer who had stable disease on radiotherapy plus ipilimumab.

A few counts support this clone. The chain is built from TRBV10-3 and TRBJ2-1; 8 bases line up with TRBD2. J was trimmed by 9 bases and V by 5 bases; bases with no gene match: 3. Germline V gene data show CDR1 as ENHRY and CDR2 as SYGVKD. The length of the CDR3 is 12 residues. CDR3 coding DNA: TGTGCCATCAGTTATCGGGAGGGTGAGCAGTTCTTC. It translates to CAISYREGEQFF.

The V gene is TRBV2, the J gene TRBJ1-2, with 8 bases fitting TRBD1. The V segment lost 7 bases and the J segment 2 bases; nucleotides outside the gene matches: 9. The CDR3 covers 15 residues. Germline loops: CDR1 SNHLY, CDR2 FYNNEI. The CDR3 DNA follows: TGTGCCAGCACTAGGTTGACAGGGGAAAACTATGGCTACACCTTC. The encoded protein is CASTRLTGENYGYTF. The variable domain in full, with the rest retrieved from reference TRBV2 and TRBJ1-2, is EPEVTQTPSHQVTQMGQEVILRCVPISNHLYFYWYRQILGQKVEFLVSFYNNEISEKSEIFDDQFSVERPDGSNFTLKIRSTKLEDSAMYFCASTRLTGENYGYTFGSGTRLTVV.

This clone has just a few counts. The CDR3 DNA reads as TGTGCCAGCAGCCAAGAGGGCCCCGCTTATGGCTACACCTTC. Encoded protein: CASSQEGPAYGYTF. The V call is TRBV14, the J call TRBJ1-2, with D hard to call. Germline assignment: CDR1 SGHDN and CDR2 FVKESK. The CDR3 covers 14 residues. Trimming stripped 0 bases from V and 5 bases from J, with 10 bases between.

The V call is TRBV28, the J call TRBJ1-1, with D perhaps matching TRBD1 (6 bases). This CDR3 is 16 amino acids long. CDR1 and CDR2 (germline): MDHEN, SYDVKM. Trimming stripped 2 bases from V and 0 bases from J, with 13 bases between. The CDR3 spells CASSLSDRLMNTEAFF. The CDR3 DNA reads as TGTGCCAGCAGTTTAAGCGACAGGCTCATGAACACTGAAGCTTTCTTT. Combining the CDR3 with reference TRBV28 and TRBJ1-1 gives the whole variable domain DVKVTQSSRYLVKRTGEKVFLECVQDMDHENMFWYRQDPGLGLRLIYFSYDVKMKEKGDIPEGYSVSREKKERFSLILESASTNQTSMYLCASSLSDRLMNTEAFFGQGTRLTVV.

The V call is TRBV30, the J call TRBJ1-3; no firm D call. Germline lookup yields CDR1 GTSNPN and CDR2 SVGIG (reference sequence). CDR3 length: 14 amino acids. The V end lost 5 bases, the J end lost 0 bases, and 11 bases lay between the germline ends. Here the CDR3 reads CAWADRYSGNTIYF. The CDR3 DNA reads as TGTGCCTGGGCGGACCGGTACTCTGGAAACACCATATATTTT.

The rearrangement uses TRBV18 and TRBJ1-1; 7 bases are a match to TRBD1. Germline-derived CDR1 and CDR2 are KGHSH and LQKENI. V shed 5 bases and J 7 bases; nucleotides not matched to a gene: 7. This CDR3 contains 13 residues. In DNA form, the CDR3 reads TGTGCCAGCTCAGTAGACAGGGCTGGTGAAGCTTTCTTT. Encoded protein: CASSVDRAGEAFF.

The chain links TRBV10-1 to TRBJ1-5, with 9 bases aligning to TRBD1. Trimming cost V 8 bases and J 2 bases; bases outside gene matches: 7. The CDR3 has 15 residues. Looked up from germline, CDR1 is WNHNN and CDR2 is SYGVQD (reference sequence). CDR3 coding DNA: TGCGCCAGCTCGACAGGGGGATGGGGCAATCAGCCCCAGCATTTT. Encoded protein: CASSTGGWGNQPQHF.

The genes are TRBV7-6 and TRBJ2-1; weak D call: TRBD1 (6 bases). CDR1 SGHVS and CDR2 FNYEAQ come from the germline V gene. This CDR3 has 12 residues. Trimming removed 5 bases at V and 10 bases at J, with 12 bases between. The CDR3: CASSPQGREQFF. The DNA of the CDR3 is TGTGCCAGCAGCCCACAGGGCCGGGAGCAGTTCTTC. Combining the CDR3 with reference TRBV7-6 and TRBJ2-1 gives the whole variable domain GAGVSQSPRYKVTKRGQDVALRCDPISGHVSLYWYRQALGQGPEFLTYFNYEAQQDKSGLPNDRFSAERPEGSISTLTIQRTEQRDSAMYRCASSPQGREQFFGPGTRLTVL.

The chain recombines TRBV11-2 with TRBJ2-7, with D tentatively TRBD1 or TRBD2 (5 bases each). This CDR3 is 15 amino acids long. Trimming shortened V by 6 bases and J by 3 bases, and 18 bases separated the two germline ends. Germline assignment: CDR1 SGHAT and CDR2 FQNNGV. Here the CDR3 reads CASSFEGYLNYEQYF. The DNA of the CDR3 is TGTGCCAGCAGTTTTGAGGGGTATCTTAACTACGAGCAGTACTTC.

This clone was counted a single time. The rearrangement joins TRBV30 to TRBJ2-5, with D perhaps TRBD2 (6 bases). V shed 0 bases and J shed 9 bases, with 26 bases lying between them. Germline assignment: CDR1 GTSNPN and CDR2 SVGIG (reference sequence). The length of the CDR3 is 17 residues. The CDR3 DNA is TGTGCCTGGAGTGTACTGGGGACTCCGGGGTCAGGAGCGGCCCAGTACTTC. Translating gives CAWSVLGTPGSGAAQYF.

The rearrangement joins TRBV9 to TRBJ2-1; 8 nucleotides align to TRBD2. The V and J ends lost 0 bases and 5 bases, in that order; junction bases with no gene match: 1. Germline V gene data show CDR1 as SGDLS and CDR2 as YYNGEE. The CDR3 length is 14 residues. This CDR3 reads CASSVGLANNEQFF. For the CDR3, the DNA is TGTGCCAGCAGCGTAGGACTAGCGAACAATGAGCAGTTCTTC.

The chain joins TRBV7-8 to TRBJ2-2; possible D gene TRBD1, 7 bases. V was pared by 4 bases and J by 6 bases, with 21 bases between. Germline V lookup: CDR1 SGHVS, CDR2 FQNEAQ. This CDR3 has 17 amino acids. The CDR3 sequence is CASSSPGGGAGSGELFF. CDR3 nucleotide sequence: TGTGCCAGCAGCTCCCCAGGAGGGGGCGCAGGGTCCGGGGAGCTGTTTTTT.

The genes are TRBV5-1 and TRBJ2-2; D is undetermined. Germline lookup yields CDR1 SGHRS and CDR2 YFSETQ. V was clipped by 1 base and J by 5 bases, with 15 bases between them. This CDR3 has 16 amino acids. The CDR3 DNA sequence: TGCGCCAGCAGCTTGTTCTCTGAGGCGAGAACCGGGGAGCTGTTTTTT. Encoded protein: CASSLFSEARTGELFF.

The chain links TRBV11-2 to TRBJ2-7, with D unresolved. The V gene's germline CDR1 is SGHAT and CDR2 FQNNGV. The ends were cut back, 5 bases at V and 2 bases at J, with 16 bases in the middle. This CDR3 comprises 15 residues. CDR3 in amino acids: CASSQAGTSPYEQYF. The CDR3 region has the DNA TGTGCCAGCAGCCAAGCAGGTACCTCGCCCTACGAGCAGTACTTC.

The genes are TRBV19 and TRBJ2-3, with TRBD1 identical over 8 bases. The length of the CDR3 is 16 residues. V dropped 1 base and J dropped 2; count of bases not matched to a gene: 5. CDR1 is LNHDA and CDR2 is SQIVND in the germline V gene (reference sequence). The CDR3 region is CASSIATGGTTDTQYF. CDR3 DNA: TGTGCCAGTAGTATAGCCACAGGGGGGACCACAGATACGCAGTATTTT.

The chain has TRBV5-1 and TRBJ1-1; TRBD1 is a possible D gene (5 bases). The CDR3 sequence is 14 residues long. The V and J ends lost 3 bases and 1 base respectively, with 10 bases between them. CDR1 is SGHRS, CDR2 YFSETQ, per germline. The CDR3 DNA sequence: TGCGCCAGCAGCTCGTCCGGGGGGAACACTGAAGCTTTCTTT. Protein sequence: CASSSSGGNTEAFF.

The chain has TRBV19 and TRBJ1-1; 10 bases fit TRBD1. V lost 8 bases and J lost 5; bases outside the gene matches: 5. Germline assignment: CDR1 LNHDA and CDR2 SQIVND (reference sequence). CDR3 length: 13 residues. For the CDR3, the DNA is TGTGCCAGTGACAGGGGGCTGGGGACTGAAGCTTTCTTT. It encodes CASDRGLGTEAFF.

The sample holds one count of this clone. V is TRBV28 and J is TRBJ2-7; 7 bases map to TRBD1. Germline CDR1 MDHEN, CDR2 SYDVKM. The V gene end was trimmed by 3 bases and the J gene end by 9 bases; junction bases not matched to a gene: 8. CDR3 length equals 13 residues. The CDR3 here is CASSFSQDRRQYF. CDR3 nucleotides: TGTGCCAGCAGTTTCTCTCAGGACAGGCGGCAGTACTTC. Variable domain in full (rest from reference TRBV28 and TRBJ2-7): DVKVTQSSRYLVKRTGEKVFLECVQDMDHENMFWYRQDPGLGLRLIYFSYDVKMKEKGDIPEGYSVSREKKERFSLILESASTNQTSMYLCASSFSQDRRQYFGPGTRLTVT.

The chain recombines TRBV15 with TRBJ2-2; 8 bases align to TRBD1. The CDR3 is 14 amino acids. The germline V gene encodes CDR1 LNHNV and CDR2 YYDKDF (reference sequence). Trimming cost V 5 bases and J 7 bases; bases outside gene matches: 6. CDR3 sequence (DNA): TGTGCCACCAGCTTCAGGGGGCTGGGCGGGGAGCTGTTTTTT. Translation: CATSFRGLGGELFF.

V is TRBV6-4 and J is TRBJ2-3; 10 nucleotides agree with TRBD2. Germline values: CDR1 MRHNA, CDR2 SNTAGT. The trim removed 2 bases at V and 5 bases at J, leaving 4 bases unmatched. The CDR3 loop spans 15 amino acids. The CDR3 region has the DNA TGTGCCAGCAGTGACGGAGCGGGGGGGAAAGATACGCAGTATTTT. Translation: CASSDGAGGKDTQYF.

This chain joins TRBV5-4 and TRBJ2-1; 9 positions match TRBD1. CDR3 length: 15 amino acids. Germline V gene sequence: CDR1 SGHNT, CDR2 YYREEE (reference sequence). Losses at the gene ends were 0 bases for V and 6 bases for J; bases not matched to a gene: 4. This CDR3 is CASSLGAGQGNEQFF. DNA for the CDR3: TGTGCCAGCAGCTTGGGGGCGGGACAGGGCAATGAGCAGTTCTTC. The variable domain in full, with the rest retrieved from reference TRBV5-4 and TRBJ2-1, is ETGVTQSPTHLIKTRGQQVTLRCSSQSGHNTVSWYQQALGQGPQFIFQYYREEENGRGNFPPRFSGLQFPNYSSELNVNALELDDSALYLCASSLGAGQGNEQFFGPGTRLTVL.

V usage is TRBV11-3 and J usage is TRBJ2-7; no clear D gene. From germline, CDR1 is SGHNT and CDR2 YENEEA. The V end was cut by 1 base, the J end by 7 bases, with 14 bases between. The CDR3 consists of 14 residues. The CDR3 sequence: CASSLGYGYVEQYF. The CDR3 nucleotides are TGTGCCAGCAGCTTAGGGTACGGCTATGTGGAGCAGTACTTC.

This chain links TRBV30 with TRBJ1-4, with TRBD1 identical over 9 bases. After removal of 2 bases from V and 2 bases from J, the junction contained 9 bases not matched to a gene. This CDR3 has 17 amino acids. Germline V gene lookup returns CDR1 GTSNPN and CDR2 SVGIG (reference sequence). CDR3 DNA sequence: TGTGCCTGGAGTTCGACCCACAGGGGGCTGACTAATGAAAAACTGTTTTTT. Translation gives CAWSSTHRGLTNEKLFF.

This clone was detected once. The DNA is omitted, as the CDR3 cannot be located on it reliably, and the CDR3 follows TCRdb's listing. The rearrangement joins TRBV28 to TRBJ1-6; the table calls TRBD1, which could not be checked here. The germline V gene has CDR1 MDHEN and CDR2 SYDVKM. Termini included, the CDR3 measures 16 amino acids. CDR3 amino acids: CASSSSTGGYGSPLHF.

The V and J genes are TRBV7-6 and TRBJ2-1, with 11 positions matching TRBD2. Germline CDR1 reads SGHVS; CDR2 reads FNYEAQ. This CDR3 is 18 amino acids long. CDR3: CATSASGRTGPLQGEQFF. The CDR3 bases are TGTGCTACGTCGGCTAGCGGGAGGACGGGGCCTCTACAAGGGGAGCAGTTCTTC. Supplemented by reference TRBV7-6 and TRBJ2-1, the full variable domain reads GAGVSQSPRYKVTKRGQDVALRCDPISGHVSLYWYRQALGQGPEFLTYFNYEAQQDKSGLPNDRFSAERPEGSISTLTIQRTEQRDSAMYRCATSASGRTGPLQGEQFFGPGTRLTVL.

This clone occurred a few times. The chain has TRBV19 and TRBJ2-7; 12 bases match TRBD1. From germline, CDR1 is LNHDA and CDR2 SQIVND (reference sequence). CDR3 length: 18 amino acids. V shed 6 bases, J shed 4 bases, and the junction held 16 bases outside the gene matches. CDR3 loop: CASSHRPGQGAIIYEQYF. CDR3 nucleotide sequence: TGTGCCAGTAGCCACCGACCGGGACAGGGGGCGATCATATACGAGCAGTACTTC.

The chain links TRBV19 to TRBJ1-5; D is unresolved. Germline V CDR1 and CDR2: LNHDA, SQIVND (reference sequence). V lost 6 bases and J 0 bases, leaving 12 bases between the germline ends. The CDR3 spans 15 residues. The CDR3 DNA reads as TGTGCCAGTAGCTACCGGGCCGTTAGCAATCAGCCCCAGCATTTT. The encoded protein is CASSYRAVSNQPQHF.

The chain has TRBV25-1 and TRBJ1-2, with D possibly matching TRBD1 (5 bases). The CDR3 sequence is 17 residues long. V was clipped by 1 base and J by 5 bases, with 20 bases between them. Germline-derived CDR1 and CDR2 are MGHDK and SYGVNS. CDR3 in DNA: TGTGCCAGCAGTGAATCGGGGGGGAGGGCAGGGCGGTATGGCTACACCTTC. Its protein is CASSESGGRAGRYGYTF.